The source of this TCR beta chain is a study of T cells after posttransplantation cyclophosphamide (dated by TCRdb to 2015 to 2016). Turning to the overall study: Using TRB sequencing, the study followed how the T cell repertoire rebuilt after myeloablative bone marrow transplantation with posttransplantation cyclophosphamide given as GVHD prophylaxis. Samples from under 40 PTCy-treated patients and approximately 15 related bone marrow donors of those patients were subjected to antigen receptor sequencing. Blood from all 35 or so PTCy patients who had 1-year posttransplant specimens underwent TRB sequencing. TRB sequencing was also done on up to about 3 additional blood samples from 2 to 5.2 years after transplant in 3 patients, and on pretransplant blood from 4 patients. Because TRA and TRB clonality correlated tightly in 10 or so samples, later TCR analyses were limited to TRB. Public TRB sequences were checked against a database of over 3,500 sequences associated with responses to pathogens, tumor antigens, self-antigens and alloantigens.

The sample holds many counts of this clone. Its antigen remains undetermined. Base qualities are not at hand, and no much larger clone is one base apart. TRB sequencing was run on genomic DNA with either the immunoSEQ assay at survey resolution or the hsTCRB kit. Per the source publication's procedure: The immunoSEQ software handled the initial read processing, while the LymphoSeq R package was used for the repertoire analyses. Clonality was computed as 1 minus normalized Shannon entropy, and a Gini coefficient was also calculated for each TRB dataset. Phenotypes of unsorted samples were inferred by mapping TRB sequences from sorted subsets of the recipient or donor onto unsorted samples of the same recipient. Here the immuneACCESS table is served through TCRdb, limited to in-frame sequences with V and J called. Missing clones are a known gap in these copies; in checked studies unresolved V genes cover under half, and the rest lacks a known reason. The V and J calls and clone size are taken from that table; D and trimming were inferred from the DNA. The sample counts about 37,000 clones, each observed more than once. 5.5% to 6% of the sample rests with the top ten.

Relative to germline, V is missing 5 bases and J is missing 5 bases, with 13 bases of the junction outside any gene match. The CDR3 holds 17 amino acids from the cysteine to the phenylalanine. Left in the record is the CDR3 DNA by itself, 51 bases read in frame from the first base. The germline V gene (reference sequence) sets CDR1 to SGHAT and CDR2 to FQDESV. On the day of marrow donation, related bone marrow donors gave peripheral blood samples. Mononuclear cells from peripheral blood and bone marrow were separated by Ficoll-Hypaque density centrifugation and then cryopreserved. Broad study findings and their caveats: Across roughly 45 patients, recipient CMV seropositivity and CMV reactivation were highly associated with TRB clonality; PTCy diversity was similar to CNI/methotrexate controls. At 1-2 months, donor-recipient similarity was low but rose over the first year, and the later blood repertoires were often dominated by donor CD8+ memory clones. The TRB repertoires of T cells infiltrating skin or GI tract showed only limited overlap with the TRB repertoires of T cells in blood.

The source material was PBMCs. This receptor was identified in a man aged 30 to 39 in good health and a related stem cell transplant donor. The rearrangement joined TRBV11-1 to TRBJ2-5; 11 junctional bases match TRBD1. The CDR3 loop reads CASSVGQGATEVETQYF. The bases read TGTGCCAGCAGCGTCGGACAGGGGGCGACTGAGGTGGAGACCCAGTACTTC.